These 28 T cell receptor beta chains share one sample of origin, sequenced in a study of blood T cell repertoires in COVID-19. Assay: immunoSEQ multiplex PCR; the TCRdb copy retains only in-frame clones and omits some. The sample includes about 180,000 clones, 89% seen only once; the top ten take approximately 2%. Sequencing used peripheral blood. These TCRs come from a man between 18 and 35 years old who had recovered from COVID-19.

The V and J genes are TRBV4-2 and TRBJ2-7, with 13 bases aligning to TRBD2. V lost 3 bases, J lost 3 bases, and 8 bases stayed unmatched. The CDR3 contains 17 residues. Germline V CDR1 and CDR2: LGHNA, YNFKEQ. The chain's CDR3 is CASSQTQTSGRIYEQYF. CDR3 DNA: TGTGCCAGCAGCCAGACCCAGACTAGCGGGAGGATCTACGAGCAGTACTTC.

The genes are TRBV5-8 and TRBJ2-1; TRBD2 agrees at 12 bases. V dropped 0 bases and J dropped 8; count of bases not matched to a gene: 6. Looked up from germline, CDR1 is SGHTS and CDR2 is YDEGEE. The CDR3 runs to 16 residues. CDR3 sequence (DNA): TGTGCCAGCAGCTTGGGAGGACTAGCGGGAAAAGATGAGCAGTTCTTC. The encoded protein is CASSLGGLAGKDEQFF. The full variable domain, rest sourced from reference TRBV5-8 and TRBJ2-1, is EAGVTQSPTHLIKTRGQQATLRCSPISGHTSVYWYQQALGLGLQFLLWYDEGEERNRGNFPPRFSGRQFPNYSSELNVNALELEDSALYLCASSLGGLAGKDEQFFGPGTRLTVL.

The rearrangement joins TRBV10-3 to TRBJ2-2; possibly TRBD2 for D (6 bases). CDR3 length: 15 amino acids. Trimming removed 10 bases from V and 0 bases from J, with 15 bases in between. Germline values: CDR1 ENHRY, CDR2 SYGVKD. CDR3 DNA sequence: TGTGCCACCGCACACGGACTACCGAACACCGGGGAGCTGTTTTTT. This gives the protein CATAHGLPNTGELFF.

The V gene is TRBV10-3, the J gene TRBJ2-3; tentative D call: TRBD1 (5 bases). This CDR3 spans 15 amino acids. Trimming cost V 6 bases and J 3 bases, with 16 bases left between them. The germline V gene has CDR1 ENHRY and CDR2 SYGVKD. Here the CDR3 DNA reads TGTGCCATCAGAGATCCTTGGGGCCCTACAGATACGCAGTATTTT. Translation: CAIRDPWGPTDTQYF.

The chain uses TRBV19 and TRBJ2-7; TRBD1 aligns across 9 bases. Germline trimming cut 6 bases from V and 6 bases from J; bases unmatched to any gene: 21. Germline CDR1 reads LNHDA; CDR2 reads SQIVND (reference sequence). The CDR3 extends over 18 amino acids. The CDR3 region has the DNA TGTGCCAGTAGCCTCAAGTATGGGCCGGGACAGGGCCGTGTCGAGCAGTACTTC. As protein: CASSLKYGPGQGRVEQYF.

This chain joins TRBV14 and TRBJ2-3; possible D gene TRBD2, 6 bases. V lost 4 bases and J 7 bases, leaving 15 bases between the germline ends. CDR3 length: 14 residues. CDR1 is SGHDN, CDR2 FVKESK, per germline. The DNA for the CDR3 is TGTGCCAGCAGCCCGGGACTTCTACAAAATACGCAGTATTTT. This translates into CASSPGLLQNTQYF.

This rearrangement joins TRBV4-1 to TRBJ2-3; D is possibly TRBD2 (5 bases). V lost 0 bases and J lost 1, with 11 bases in between. From germline, CDR1 is MGHRA and CDR2 YSYEKL. The CDR3 totals 16 residues. The CDR3 region has the DNA TGCGCCAGCAGCCAAGAGACCTCACTAGGCACAGATACGCAGTATTTT. This translates into CASSQETSLGTDTQYF.

A single count supports this clone. The rearrangement uses TRBV6-2 or TRBV6-3 and TRBJ2-7, with TRBD2 matching over 13 bases. CDR3 size: 15 residues. V trimming: 2 bases; J trimming: 6 bases; junction bases outside the gene matches: 4. Germline V CDR1 and CDR2: MNHEY, SVGEGT. The CDR3 loop reads CASSYVTSGRAEQYF. The CDR3 DNA reads TGTGCCAGCAGTTACGTTACTAGCGGGAGGGCCGAGCAGTACTTC.

This clone was observed once. The rearrangement joins TRBV25-1 to TRBJ1-5; D may be TRBD1 (5 bases). V lost 4 bases and J 6 bases, leaving 19 bases between the germline ends. Germline CDR1 and CDR2: MGHDK and SYGVNS. This CDR3 spans 16 amino acids. The CDR3 DNA follows: TGTGCCAGCAGTGCTAATACGGGGGTTCGGGGTCAGCCCCAGCATTTT. This translates into CASSANTGVRGQPQHF. The entire variable domain, with the rest obtained from reference TRBV25-1 and TRBJ1-5, is as follows: EADIYQTPRYLVIGTGKKITLECSQTMGHDKMYWYQQDPGMELHLIHYSYGVNSTEKGDLSSESTVSRIRTEHFPLTLESARPSHTSQYLCASSANTGVRGQPQHFGDGTRLSIL.

Points on this clone: The junction departs from germline at one end; a sequencing error may be responsible. The chain is built from TRBV7-7 and TRBJ2-5; possibly TRBD2 for D (6 bases). This CDR3 has 17 residues. CDR1 is SSHAT and CDR2 is FNYEAQ in the germline V gene (reference sequence). This CDR3 reads CASSLLLGEDPGETQYF. As DNA, the CDR3 is TGTGCTAGCAGCTTATTGCTAGGGGAGGACCCCGGGGAGACCCAGTACTTC. Supplemented by reference TRBV7-7 and TRBJ2-5, the full variable domain reads GAGVSQSPRYKVTKRGQDVTLRCDPISSHATLYWYQQALGQGPEFLTYFNYEAQPDKSGLPSDRFSAERPEGSISTLTIQRTEQRDSAMYRCASSLLLGEDPGETQYFGPGTRLLVL.

The chain is built from TRBV7-2 and TRBJ2-4; D possibly corresponds to TRBD1 (6 bases). The CDR3 is 15 amino acids. The V and J ends lost 4 bases and 2 bases respectively, with 12 bases between them. Per germline, CDR1 SGHTA and CDR2 FQGNSA. The CDR3 is CASSSIQGPKNIQYF. For the CDR3, the DNA is TGTGCCAGCAGCTCAATACAGGGCCCCAAAAACATTCAGTACTTC.

The gene calls are TRBV16 and TRBJ2-7; TRBD1 aligns across 10 bases. Germline assignment: CDR1 KGHSY and CDR2 FQNENV. Trimming took 0 bases from V and 7 from J; bases not matched to a gene: 6. This CDR3 contains 15 residues. The CDR3 bases are TGTGCCAGCAGCCAATCGGGGACAGGGGTCGGGGAGCAGTACTTC. Protein product: CASSQSGTGVGEQYF.

V is TRBV27 and J is TRBJ2-5, with 9 positions matching TRBD2. V lost 1 base and J lost 4; bases outside the gene matches: 10. The CDR3 runs 17 residues. Germline V gives CDR1 MNHEY, CDR2 SMNVEV (reference sequence). CDR3 in DNA: TGTGCCAGCAGTTTATTTCGGGGCGGGAGGGCCGGAGAGACCCAGTACTTC. It specifies CASSLFRGGRAGETQYF.

This clone showed up just once. This chain joins TRBV5-5 and TRBJ1-2; D gene ambiguous. Germline V CDR1 and CDR2: SGHKS, YYEKEE (reference sequence). The V end lost 4 bases, the J end lost 1 base, and 5 bases lay between the germline ends. This CDR3 is built from 12 residues. The CDR3 loop is CASSINNYGYTF. The CDR3 DNA sequence: TGTGCCAGCAGCATCAATAACTATGGCTACACCTTC.

The V gene is TRBV7-2, the J gene TRBJ1-5; 8 nucleotides line up with TRBD1. The junction had 6 bases not matched to a gene; V was cut back by 5 bases and J by 6 bases. The CDR3 sequence is 14 residues long. Germline V CDR1 and CDR2: SGHTA, FQGNSA. DNA for the CDR3: TGTGCCAGCAGCCGTGGACAGGGCTTTCAGCCCCAGCATTTT. Its protein product is CASSRGQGFQPQHF.

This clone was observed once. This chain connects TRBV7-9 to TRBJ2-4; 12 positions agree with TRBD1. Germline V gene data show CDR1 as SEHNR and CDR2 as FQNEAQ (reference sequence). The CDR3 runs to 15 residues. The V gene end was trimmed by 4 bases and the J gene end by 7 bases; junction bases not matched to a gene: 5. In DNA form, the CDR3 reads TGTGCCAGCAGCTATACCGGGACAGGGGGCAACATTCAGTACTTC. It translates to CASSYTGTGGNIQYF.

This clone was counted a single time. The chain couples TRBV21-1 to TRBJ1-5. TRBV21-1 is a known pseudogene. The CDR3 sequence is 16 residues long. The CDR3 DNA sequence: TGTGCCAGCAGCAAATTTAAGGGAGTAAACAATCAGCCCCAGCATTTT. It codes for CASSKFKGVNNQPQHF.

This chain joins TRBV4-3 and TRBJ1-3, with no clear D. V lost 11 bases to trimming and J lost 7 bases, with 12 bases between them. CDR3 length: 11 residues. Germline V gene data show CDR1 as LGHNA and CDR2 as YSLEER. The CDR3 bases are TGCGCCCATCCGCGGGCCAACACCATATATTTT. Translation: CAHPRANTIYF.

The J gene is TRBJ1-5, the V gene TRBV30, with D unclear. The V and J ends lost 0 bases and 3 bases respectively, with 9 bases between them. Looked up from germline, CDR1 is GTSNPN and CDR2 is SVGIG (reference sequence). This CDR3 contains 14 residues. The CDR3 here is CAWSVRGTNQPQHF. In nucleotides, the CDR3 is TGTGCCTGGAGTGTACGGGGAACCAATCAGCCCCAGCATTTT.

V and J are TRBV10-2 and TRBJ2-1, with 7 bases fitting TRBD2. V was pared by 4 bases and J by 0 bases, with 3 bases of the junction left unmatched. Looked up from germline, CDR1 is WSHSY and CDR2 is SAAADI. The CDR3 has 15 amino acids. CDR3 residues: CASSAGGSSYNEQFF. DNA of the CDR3: TGCGCCAGCAGTGCGGGCGGGAGCTCCTACAATGAGCAGTTCTTC.

This chain links TRBV27 with TRBJ2-7; the match to TRBD2 covers 11 bases. The CDR3 sequence is 15 residues long. The trim removed 3 bases at V and 6 bases at J, leaving 7 bases unmatched. CDR1 is MNHEY, CDR2 SMNVEV, per germline (reference sequence). CDR3 region: CASSFSTSGSGEQYF. The CDR3 DNA sequence: TGTGCCAGCAGTTTTAGTACTAGCGGGAGTGGCGAGCAGTACTTC.

This clone was seen a single time. The rearrangement links TRBV7-9 to TRBJ1-6, with TRBD1 matching 10 bases. Trimming at V came to 3 bases and at J to 5 bases, leaving 4 bases not matched to a gene. The CDR3 runs 16 residues. CDR1 is SEHNR and CDR2 is FQNEAQ in the germline V gene (reference sequence). The CDR3 protein is CASSFGDRGNNSPLHF. CDR3 bases: TGTGCCAGCAGCTTCGGGGACAGGGGCAATAATTCACCCCTCCACTTT.

This clone appeared a few times. The chain employs TRBV5-8 and TRBJ2-1; 7 bases are shared with TRBD2. J gave up 0 bases and V 5 bases, and 8 bases lay outside the gene matches. From germline, CDR1 is SGHTS and CDR2 YDEGEE. The CDR3 has 16 amino acids. This chain's CDR3 is CASSRSGGSSYNEQFF. In DNA form, the CDR3 reads TGTGCCAGCAGTCGCTCCGGCGGGAGCTCCTACAATGAGCAGTTCTTC. Filled out from reference TRBV5-8 and TRBJ2-1, the complete variable domain reads EAGVTQSPTHLIKTRGQQATLRCSPISGHTSVYWYQQALGLGLQFLLWYDEGEERNRGNFPPRFSGRQFPNYSSELNVNALELEDSALYLCASSRSGGSSYNEQFFGPGTRLTVL.

V gene TRBV6-2 or TRBV6-3 combines with J gene TRBJ2-7; the D is unclear. Germline loops: CDR1 MNHEY, CDR2 SVGEGT. This CDR3 contains 17 residues. V was shortened by 0 bases and J by 0 bases, with 15 bases between the two germline ends. Here the CDR3 DNA reads TGTGCCAGCAGTTACTCCTCGGAACAGCCAAGCTCCTACGAGCAGTACTTC. It yields the protein CASSYSSEQPSSYEQYF.

This sequence joins TRBV5-4 and TRBJ2-5; 10 nucleotides line up with TRBD1. CDR1 and CDR2 from the germline V gene are SGHNT and YYREEE (reference sequence). V shed 6 bases and J 1 base; nucleotides not matched to a gene: 6. The CDR3 length is 15 residues. CDR3 coding DNA: TGTGCCAGCAACGCACGGGACAGGGGCCAAGAGACCCAGTACTTC. As protein: CASNARDRGQETQYF.

V usage is TRBV10-3 and J usage is TRBJ2-2; 11 bases fit TRBD2. J lost 3 bases, V lost 10 bases, and 7 bases had no gene match. Germline V CDR1 and CDR2: ENHRY, SYGVKD. This CDR3 spans 15 amino acids. In nucleotides, the CDR3 is TGTGCCACCTTCCCGGGACTAGCGGACACCGGGGAGCTGTTTTTT. Protein product: CATFPGLADTGELFF.

This sequence joins TRBV5-1 and TRBJ2-3; the D gene is possibly TRBD2 (6 bases). Germline V gene data show CDR1 as SGHRS and CDR2 as YFSETQ. Trimming pared 7 bases from V and 2 bases from J, leaving 17 bases between. This CDR3 has 15 amino acids. The CDR3 bases are TGCGCCAGCCGGAGACGGATAGCGGCCACAGATACGCAGTATTTT. Encoded protein: CASRRRIAATDTQYF.

This clone occurred a few times. This chain joins TRBV5-6 and TRBJ2-7, with 8 bases identical to TRBD1. CDR1 and CDR2 from the germline V gene are SGHDT and YYEEEE. The CDR3 consists of 13 residues. V lost 4 bases, J lost 7 bases, and 7 bases stayed unmatched. The CDR3 DNA reads TGTGCCAGCAGCCCAGGACAGGGTTGGGAGCAGTACTTC. Protein sequence: CASSPGQGWEQYF.